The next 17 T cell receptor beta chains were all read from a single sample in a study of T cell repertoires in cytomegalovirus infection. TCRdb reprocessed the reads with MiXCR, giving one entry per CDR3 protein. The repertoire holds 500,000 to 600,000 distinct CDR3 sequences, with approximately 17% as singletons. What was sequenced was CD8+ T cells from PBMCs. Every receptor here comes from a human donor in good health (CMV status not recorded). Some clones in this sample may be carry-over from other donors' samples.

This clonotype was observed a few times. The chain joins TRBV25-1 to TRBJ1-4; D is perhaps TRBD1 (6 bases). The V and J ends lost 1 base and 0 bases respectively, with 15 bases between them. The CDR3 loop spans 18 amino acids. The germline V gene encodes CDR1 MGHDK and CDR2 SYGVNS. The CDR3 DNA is TGTGCCAGCAGTGAATTAGGGGGGTTAGGTCCAACTAATGAAAAACTGTTTTTT. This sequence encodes CASSELGGLGPTNEKLFF.

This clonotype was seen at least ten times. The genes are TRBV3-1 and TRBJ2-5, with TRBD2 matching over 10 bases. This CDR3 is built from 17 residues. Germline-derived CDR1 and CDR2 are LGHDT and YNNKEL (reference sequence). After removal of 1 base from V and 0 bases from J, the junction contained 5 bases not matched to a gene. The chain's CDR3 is CASSQATAGGYQETQYF. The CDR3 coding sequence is TGTGCCAGCAGCCAAGCGACAGCGGGAGGGTACCAAGAGACCCAGTACTTC.

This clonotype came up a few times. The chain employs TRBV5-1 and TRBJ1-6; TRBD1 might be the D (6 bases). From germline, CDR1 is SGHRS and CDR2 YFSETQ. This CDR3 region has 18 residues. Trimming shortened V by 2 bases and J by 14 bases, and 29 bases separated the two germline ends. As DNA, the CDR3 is TGCGCCAGCAGCTTTGGGGATCGCCGCCGGACAGCCACCTCGGCCCTCCACTTT. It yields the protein CASSFGDRRRTATSALHF. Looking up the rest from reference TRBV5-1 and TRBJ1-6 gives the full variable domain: KAGVTQTPRYLIKTRGQQVTLSCSPISGHRSVSWYQQTPGQGLQFLFEYFSETQRNKGNFPGRFSGRQFSNSRSEMNVSTLELGDSALYLCASSFGDRRRTATSALHFGNGTRLTVT.

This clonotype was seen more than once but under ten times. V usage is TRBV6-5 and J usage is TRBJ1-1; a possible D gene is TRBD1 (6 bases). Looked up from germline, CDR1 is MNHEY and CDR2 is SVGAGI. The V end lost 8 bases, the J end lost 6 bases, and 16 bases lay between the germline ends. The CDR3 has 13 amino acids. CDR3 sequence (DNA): TGTGCCAGCGAGGGAGGGGGGGCGCCTGAAGCTTTCTTT. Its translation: CASEGGGAPEAFF.

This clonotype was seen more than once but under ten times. DNA of the CDR3: TGTGCCAGCAGCCATGAAAGGATTTCTGGGGCCAACGTCCTGACTTTC. Translation: CASSHERISGANVLTF. The J gene is TRBJ2-6, the V gene TRBV13; D gene uncertain. There are 16 residues in the CDR3. From germline, CDR1 is PRHDT and CDR2 FYEKMQ (reference sequence). With 5 bases removed from V and 1 base from J, the gap between germline ends came to 12 bases.

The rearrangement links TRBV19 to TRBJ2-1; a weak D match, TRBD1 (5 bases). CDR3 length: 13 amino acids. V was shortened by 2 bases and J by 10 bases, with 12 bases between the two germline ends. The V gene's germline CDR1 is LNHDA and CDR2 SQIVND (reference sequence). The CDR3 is CASSISGLGEQFF. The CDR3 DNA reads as TGTGCCAGTAGTATATCAGGGCTAGGGGAGCAGTTCTTC.

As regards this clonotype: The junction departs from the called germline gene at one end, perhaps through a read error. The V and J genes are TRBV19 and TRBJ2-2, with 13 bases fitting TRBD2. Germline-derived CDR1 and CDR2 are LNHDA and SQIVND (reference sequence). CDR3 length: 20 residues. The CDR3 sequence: CASSPGSSGGTSGNTGELVF. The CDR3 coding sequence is TGTGCCAGTAGTCCAGGGTCCAGCGGGGGGACTAGCGGGAACACCGGGGAGCTGGTTTTT.

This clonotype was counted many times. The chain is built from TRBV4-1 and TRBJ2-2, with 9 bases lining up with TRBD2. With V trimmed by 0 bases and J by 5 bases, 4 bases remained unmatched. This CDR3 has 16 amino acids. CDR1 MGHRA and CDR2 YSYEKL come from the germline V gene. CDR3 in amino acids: CASSQDIAGVTGELFF. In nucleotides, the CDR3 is TGCGCCAGCAGCCAAGATATAGCGGGAGTTACCGGGGAGCTGTTTTTT.

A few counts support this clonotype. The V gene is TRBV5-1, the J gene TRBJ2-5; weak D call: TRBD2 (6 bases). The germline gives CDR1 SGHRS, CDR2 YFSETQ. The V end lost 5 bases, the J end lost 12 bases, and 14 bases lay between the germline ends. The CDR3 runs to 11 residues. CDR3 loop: CASRQTGSEYF. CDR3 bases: TGCGCCAGCAGGCAGACCGGGAGCGAGTACTTC.

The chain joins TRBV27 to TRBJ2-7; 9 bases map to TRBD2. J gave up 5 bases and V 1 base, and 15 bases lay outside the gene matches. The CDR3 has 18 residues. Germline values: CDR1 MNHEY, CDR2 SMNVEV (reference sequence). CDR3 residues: CASSLYPPWREGPHEQYF. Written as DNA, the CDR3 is TGTGCCAGCAGTTTATACCCTCCCTGGCGGGAGGGCCCCCACGAGCAGTACTTC.

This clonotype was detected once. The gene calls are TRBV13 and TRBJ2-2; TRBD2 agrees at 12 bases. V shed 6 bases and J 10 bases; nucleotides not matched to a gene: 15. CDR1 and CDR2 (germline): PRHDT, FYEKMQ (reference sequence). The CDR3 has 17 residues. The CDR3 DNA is TGTGCCAGCAGTCCCCTAGCGGGAGGGCCACTGGGGGAGGAGCTGTTTTTT. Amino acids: CASSPLAGGPLGEELFF.

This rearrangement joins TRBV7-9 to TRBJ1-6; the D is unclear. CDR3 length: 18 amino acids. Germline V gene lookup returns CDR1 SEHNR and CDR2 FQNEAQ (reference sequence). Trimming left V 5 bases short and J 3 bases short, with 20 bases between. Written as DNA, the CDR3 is TGTGCCAGCAGCCCAGGTATAAGGGTCCCGATCTATAATTCACCCCTCCACTTT. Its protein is CASSPGIRVPIYNSPLHF.

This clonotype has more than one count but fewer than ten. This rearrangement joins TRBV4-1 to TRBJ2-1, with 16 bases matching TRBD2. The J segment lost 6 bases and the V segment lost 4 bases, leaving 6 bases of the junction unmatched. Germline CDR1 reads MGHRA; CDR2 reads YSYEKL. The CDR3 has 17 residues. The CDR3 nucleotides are TGCGCCAGCAGCCCCTTGGGACTAGCGGGAGGGATCAATGAGCAGTTCTTC. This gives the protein CASSPLGLAGGINEQFF.

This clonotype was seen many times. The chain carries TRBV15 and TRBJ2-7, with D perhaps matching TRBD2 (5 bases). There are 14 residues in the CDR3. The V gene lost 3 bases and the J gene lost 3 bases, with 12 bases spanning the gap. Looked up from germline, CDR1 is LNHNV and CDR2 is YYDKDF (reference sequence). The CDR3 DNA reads TGTGCCACCAGCAGGGGAGTTCGGGGCTACGAGCAGTACTTC. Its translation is CATSRGVRGYEQYF.

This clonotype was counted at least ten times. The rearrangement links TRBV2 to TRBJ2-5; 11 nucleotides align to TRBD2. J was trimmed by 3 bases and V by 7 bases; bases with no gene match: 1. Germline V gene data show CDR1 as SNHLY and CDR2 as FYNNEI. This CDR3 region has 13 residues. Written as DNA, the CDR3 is TGTGCCAGCATGGGACTAGCGGAAGAGACCCAGTACTTC. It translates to CASMGLAEETQYF.

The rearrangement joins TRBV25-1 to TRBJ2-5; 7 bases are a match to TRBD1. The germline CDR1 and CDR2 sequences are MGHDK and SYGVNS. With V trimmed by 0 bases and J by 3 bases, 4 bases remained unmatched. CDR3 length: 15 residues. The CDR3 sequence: CASSEYPGGEETQYF. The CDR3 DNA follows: TGTGCCAGCAGTGAATATCCAGGGGGTGAAGAGACCCAGTACTTC.

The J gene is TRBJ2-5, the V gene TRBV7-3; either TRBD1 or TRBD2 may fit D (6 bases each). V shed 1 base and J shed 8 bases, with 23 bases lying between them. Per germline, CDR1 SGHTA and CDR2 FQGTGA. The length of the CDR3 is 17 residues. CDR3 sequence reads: CASSLIAATGNQGTQYF. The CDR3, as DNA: TGTGCCAGCAGCTTAATAGCGGCGACAGGCAACCAAGGAACCCAGTACTTC. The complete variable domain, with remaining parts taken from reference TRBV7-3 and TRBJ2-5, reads GAGVSQTPSNKVTEKGKYVELRCDPISGHTALYWYRQSLGQGPEFLIYFQGTGAADDSGLPNDRFFAVRPEGSVSTLKIQRTERGDSAVYLCASSLIAATGNQGTQYFGPGTRLLVL.